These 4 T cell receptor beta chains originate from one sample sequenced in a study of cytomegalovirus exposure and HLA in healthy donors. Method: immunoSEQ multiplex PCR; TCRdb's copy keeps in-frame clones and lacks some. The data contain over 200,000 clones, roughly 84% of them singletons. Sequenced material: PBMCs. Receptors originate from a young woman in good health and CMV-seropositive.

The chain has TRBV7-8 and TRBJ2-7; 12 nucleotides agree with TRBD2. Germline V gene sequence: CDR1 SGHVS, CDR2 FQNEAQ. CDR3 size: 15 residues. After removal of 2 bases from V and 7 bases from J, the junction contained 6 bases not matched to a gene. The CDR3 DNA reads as TGTGCCAGCAGCTTAAGACTAGCGGGGGCTGGAGAGCAGTACTTC. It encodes CASSLRLAGAGEQYF.

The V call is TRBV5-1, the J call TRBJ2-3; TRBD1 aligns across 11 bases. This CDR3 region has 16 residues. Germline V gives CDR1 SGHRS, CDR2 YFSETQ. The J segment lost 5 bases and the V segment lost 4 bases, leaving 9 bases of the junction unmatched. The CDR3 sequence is CASSRRTGGKGDTQYF. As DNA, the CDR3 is TGCGCCAGCAGCAGGAGGACAGGGGGCAAGGGAGATACGCAGTATTTT. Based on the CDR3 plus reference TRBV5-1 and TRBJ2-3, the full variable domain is KAGVTQTPRYLIKTRGQQVTLSCSPISGHRSVSWYQQTPGQGLQFLFEYFSETQRNKGNFPGRFSGRQFSNSRSEMNVSTLELGDSALYLCASSRRTGGKGDTQYFGPGTRLTVL.

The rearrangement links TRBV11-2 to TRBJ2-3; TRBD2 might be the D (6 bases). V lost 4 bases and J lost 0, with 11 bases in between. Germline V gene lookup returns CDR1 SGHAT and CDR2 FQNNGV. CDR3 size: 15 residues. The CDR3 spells CASSSLAASTDTQYF. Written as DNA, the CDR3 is TGTGCCAGCAGCTCCTTAGCGGCTAGCACAGATACGCAGTATTTT.

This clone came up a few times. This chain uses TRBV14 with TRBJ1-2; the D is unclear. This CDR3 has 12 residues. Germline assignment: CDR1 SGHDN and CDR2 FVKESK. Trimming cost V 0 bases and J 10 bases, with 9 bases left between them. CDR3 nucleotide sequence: TGTGCCAGCAGCCAAGATACGAGGCCCTACACCTTC. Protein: CASSQDTRPYTF. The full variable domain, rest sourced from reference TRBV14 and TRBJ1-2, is EAGVTQFPSHSVIEKGQTVTLRCDPISGHDNLYWYRRVMGKEIKFLLHFVKESKQDESGMPNNRFLAERTGGTYSTLKVQPAELEDSGVYFCASSQDTRPYTFGSGTRLTVV.